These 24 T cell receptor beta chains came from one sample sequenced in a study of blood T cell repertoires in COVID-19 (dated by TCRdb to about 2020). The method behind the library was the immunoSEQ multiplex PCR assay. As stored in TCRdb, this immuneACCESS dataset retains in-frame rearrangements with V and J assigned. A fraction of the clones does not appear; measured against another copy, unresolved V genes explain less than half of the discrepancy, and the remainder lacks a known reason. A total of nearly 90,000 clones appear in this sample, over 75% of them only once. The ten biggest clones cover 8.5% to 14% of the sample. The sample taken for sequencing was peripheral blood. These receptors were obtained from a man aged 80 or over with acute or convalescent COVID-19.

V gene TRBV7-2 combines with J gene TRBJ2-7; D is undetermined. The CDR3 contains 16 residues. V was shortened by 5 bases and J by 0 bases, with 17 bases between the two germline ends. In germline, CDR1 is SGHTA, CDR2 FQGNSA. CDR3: CASSPPSPKSSYEQYF. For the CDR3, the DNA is TGTGCCAGCAGCCCCCCAAGTCCCAAGAGCTCCTACGAGCAGTACTTC.

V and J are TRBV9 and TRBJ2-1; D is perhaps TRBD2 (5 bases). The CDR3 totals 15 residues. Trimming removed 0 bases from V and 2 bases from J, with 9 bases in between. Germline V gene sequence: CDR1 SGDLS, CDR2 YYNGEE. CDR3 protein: CASSVAGSPYNEQFF. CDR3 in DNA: TGTGCCAGCAGCGTAGCGGGATCCCCCTACAATGAGCAGTTCTTC.

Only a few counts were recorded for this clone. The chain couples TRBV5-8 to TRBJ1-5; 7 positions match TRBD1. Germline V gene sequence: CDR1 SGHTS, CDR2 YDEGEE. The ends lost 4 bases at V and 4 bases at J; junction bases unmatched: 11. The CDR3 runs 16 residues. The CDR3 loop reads CASSHTRDSSNQPQHF. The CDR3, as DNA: TGTGCCAGCAGCCATACCCGGGACAGCTCAAATCAGCCCCAGCATTTT.

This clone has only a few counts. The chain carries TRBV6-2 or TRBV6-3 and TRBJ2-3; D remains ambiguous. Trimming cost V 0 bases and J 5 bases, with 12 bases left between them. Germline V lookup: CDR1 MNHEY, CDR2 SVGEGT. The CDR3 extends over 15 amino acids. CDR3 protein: CASSYSPTRRDTQYF. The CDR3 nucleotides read TGTGCCAGCAGTTACTCCCCGACTCGGCGAGATACGCAGTATTTT.

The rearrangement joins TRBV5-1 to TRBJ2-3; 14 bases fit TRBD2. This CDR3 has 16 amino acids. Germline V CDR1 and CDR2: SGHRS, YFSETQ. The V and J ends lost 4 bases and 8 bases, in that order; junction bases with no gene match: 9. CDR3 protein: CASSPGLAGDLGTQYF. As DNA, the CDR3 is TGCGCCAGCAGCCCGGGACTAGCGGGAGATCTGGGTACGCAGTATTTT. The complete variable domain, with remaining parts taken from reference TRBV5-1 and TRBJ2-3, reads KAGVTQTPRYLIKTRGQQVTLSCSPISGHRSVSWYQQTPGQGLQFLFEYFSETQRNKGNFPGRFSGRQFSNSRSEMNVSTLELGDSALYLCASSPGLAGDLGTQYFGPGTRLTVL.

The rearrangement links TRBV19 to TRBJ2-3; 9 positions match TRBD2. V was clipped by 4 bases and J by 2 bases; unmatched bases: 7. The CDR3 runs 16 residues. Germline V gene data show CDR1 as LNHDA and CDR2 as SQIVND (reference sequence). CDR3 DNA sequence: TGTGCCAGTAGTAGCGGGGGGGGACGCTCCACAGATACGCAGTATTTT. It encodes CASSSGGGRSTDTQYF.

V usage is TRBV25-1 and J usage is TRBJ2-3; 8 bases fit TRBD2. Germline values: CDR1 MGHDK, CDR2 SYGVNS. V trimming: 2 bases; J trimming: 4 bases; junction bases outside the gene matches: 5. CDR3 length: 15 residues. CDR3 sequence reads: CASSETLAGADTQYF. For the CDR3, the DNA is TGTGCCAGCAGTGAAACTCTAGCGGGTGCAGATACGCAGTATTTT.

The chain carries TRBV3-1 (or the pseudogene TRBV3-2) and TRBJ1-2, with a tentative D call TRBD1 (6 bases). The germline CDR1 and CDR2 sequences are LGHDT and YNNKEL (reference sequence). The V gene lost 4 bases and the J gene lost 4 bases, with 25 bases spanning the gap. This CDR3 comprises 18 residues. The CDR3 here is CASSPTGILSPRGYGYTF. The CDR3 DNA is TGTGCCAGCAGCCCAACAGGGATCCTTTCCCCTCGCGGCTATGGCTACACCTTC.

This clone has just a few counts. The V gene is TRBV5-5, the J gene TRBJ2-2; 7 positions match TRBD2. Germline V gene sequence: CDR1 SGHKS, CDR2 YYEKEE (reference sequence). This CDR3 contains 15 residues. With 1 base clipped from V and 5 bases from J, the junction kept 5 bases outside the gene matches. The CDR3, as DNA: TGTGCCAGCAGCTTGTCCCTAGCGGCAACCGGGGAGCTGTTTTTT. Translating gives CASSLSLAATGELFF.

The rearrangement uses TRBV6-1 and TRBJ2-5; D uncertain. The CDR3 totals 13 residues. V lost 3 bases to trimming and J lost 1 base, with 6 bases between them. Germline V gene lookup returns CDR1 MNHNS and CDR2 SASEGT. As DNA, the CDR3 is TGTGCCAGCAGTGACAACTCCCAAGAGACCCAGTACTTC. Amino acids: CASSDNSQETQYF.

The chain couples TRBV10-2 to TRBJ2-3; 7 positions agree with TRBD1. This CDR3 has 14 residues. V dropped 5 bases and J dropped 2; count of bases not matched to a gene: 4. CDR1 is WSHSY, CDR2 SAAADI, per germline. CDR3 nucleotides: TGCGCCAGCAGTCGGGGACAGCTCACAGATACGCAGTATTTT. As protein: CASSRGQLTDTQYF.

The CDR3 sequence: CASSAHPLQGAEAFF. The CDR3 bases are TGTGCCAGCAGCGCCCACCCTTTACAGGGAGCTGAAGCTTTCTTT. J is TRBJ1-1 and V is TRBV9; D is perhaps TRBD1 (6 bases). CDR1 and CDR2 (germline): SGDLS, YYNGEE. The CDR3 is made up of 15 amino acids. V was trimmed by 3 bases and J by 6 bases, leaving 18 bases between them.

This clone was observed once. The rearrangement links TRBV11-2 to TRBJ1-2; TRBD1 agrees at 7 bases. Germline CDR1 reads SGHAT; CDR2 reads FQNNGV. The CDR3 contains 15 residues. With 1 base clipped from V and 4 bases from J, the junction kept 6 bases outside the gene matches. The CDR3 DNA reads TGTGCCAGCAGCTTAGGGGGACAGTTCCTCTATGGCTACACCTTC. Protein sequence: CASSLGGQFLYGYTF.

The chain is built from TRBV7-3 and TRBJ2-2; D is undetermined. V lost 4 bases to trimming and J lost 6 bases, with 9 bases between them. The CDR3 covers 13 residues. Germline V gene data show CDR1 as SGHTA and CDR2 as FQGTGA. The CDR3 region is CASSSRNAGELFF. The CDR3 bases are TGTGCCAGCAGCTCTAGAAATGCCGGGGAGCTGTTTTTT.

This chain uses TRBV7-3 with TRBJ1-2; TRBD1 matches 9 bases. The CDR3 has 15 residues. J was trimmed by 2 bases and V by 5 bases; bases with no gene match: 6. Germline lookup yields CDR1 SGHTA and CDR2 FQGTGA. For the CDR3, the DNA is TGTGCCAGCAGCCGCACAGGGGGCCAAAACTATGGCTACACCTTC. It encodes CASSRTGGQNYGYTF.

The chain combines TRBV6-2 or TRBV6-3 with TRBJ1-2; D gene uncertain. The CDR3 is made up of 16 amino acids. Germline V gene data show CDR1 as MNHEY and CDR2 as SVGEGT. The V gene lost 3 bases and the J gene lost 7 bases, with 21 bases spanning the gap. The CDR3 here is CASSYNREPGGVGYTF. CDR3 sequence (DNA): TGTGCCAGCAGTTATAATCGGGAGCCCGGTGGTGTTGGCTACACCTTC.

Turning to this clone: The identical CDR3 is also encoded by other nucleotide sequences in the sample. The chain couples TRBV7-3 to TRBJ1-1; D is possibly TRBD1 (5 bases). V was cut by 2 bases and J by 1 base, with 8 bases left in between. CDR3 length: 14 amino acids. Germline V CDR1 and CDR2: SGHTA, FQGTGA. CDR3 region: CASSLGGQNTEAFF. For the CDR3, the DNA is TGTGCCAGCAGCTTAGGCGGACAGAACACTGAAGCTTTCTTT.

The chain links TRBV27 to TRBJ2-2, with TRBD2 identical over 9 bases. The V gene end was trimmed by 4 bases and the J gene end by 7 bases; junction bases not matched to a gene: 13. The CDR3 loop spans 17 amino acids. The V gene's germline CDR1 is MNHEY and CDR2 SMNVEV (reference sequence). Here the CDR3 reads CASSSPSGNRKSGELFF. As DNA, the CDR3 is TGTGCCAGCAGTTCCCCTAGCGGGAATCGGAAGAGCGGGGAGCTGTTTTTT.

The CDR3 DNA sequence: TGCGCCAGCAGTCGGACCACGGGACAGGCTAATTCACCCCTCCACTTT. Protein product: CASSRTTGQANSPLHF. The rearrangement uses TRBV4-3 and TRBJ1-6, with TRBD1 matching 8 bases. With 6 bases clipped from V and 6 bases from J, the junction kept 10 bases outside the gene matches. CDR1 and CDR2 (germline): LGHNA, YSLEER. This CDR3 is built from 16 residues.

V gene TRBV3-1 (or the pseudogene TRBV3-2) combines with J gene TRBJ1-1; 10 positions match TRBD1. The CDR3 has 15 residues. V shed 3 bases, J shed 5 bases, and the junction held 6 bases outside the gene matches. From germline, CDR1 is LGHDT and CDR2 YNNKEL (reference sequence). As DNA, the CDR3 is TGTGCCAGCAGCCAGGGGACAGGGGCCAGGACTGAAGCTTTCTTT. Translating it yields CASSQGTGARTEAFF.

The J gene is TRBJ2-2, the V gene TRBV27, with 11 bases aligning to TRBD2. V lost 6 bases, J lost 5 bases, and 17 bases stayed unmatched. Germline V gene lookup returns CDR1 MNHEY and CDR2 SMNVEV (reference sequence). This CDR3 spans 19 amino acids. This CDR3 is CASSRDYGRLAGNTGELFF. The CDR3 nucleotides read TGTGCCAGCAGCCGGGACTATGGCCGACTAGCGGGGAATACCGGGGAGCTGTTTTTT.

Written as DNA, the CDR3 is TGTGCCACCAGTGATTCTAAGGACAGACCTCGTGCGCAGTATTTT. As protein: CATSDSKDRPRAQYF. The chain has TRBV24-1 and TRBJ2-3; the D gene is possibly TRBD1 (6 bases). The V gene's germline CDR1 is KGHDR and CDR2 SFDVKD. Trimming removed 2 bases from V and 10 bases from J, with 18 bases in between. The CDR3 has 15 amino acids.

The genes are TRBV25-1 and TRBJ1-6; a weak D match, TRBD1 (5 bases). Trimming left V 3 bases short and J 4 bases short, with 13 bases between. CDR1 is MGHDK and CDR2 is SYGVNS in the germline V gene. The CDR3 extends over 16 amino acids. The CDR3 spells CASSEGGATYNSPLHF. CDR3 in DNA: TGTGCCAGCAGTGAGGGAGGGGCCACTTATAATTCACCCCTCCACTTT. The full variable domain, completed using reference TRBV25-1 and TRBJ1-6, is EADIYQTPRYLVIGTGKKITLECSQTMGHDKMYWYQQDPGMELHLIHYSYGVNSTEKGDLSSESTVSRIRTEHFPLTLESARPSHTSQYLCASSEGGATYNSPLHFGNGTRLTVT.

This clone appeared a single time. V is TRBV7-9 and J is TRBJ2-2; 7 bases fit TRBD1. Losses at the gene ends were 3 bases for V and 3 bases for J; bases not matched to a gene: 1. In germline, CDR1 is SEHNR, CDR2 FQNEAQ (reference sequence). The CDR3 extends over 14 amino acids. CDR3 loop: CASSLTGYTGELFF. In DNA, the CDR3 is TGTGCCAGCAGCTTGACAGGGTACACCGGGGAGCTGTTTTTT.